The 30 T cell receptor beta chains below all came from one sample that was sequenced in a study of blood T cell repertoires in COVID-19. Clones were read by immunoSEQ multiplex PCR, and TCRdb kept only the in-frame ones, dropping some. The sample consists of around 230,000 clones, more than 65% of them appearing once. The source material was peripheral blood. These receptors were taken from a man aged 35 to 55 who had recovered from COVID-19.

This sequence joins TRBV18 and TRBJ2-5; 10 nucleotides agree with TRBD2. Germline loops: CDR1 KGHSH, CDR2 LQKENI. The CDR3 runs 16 residues. V gave up 4 bases and J gave up 1 base; unmatched junction bases: 6. CDR3 DNA: TGTGCCAGCTCACTCACCGGGACTAGCGTCCAAGAGACCCAGTACTTC. Encoded protein: CASSLTGTSVQETQYF.

The chain combines TRBV19 with TRBJ2-1; 9 nucleotides align to TRBD2. Germline values: CDR1 LNHDA, CDR2 SQIVND (reference sequence). The CDR3 extends over 16 amino acids. The J segment lost 10 bases and the V segment lost 7 bases, leaving 17 bases of the junction unmatched. The CDR3 here is CASNVVGGLAEEEQFF. The DNA for the CDR3 is TGTGCCAGTAATGTGGTAGGGGGACTAGCAGAGGAGGAGCAGTTCTTC.

The chain employs TRBV11-2 and TRBJ1-2, with D perhaps matching TRBD1 (5 bases). Trimming pared 2 bases from V and 4 bases from J, leaving 11 bases between. Germline CDR1 reads SGHAT; CDR2 reads FQNNGV. The CDR3 is 14 residues long. This chain's CDR3 is CASSLLGPGYGYTF. The CDR3 coding sequence is TGTGCCAGCAGCTTATTGGGGCCAGGCTATGGCTACACCTTC.

The chain couples TRBV11-3 to TRBJ2-7; 7 bases fit TRBD1. In germline, CDR1 is SGHNT, CDR2 YENEEA. The trim removed 5 bases at V and 0 bases at J, leaving 7 bases unmatched. CDR3 length equals 15 residues. The CDR3 DNA sequence: TGTGCCAGCAGCCTCCGGGACAGTATCTCCTACGAGCAGTACTTC. Translated, it gives CASSLRDSISYEQYF. The variable domain in full, with the rest retrieved from reference TRBV11-3 and TRBJ2-7, is EAGVVQSPRYKIIEKKQPVAFWCNPISGHNTLYWYLQNLGQGPELLIRYENEEAVDDSQLPKDRFSAERLKGVDSTLKIQPAELGDSAVYLCASSLRDSISYEQYFGPGTRLTVT.

This chain connects TRBV7-8 to TRBJ2-5; D call uncertain. There are 12 residues in the CDR3. With 3 bases removed from V and 9 bases from J, the gap between germline ends came to 11 bases. Germline V CDR1 and CDR2: SGHVS, FQNEAQ. The CDR3 DNA sequence: TGTGCCAGCAGCTTTATCCGTACGGCCCAGTACTTC. Translated, it gives CASSFIRTAQYF.

The chain has TRBV12-5 and TRBJ1-3; no firm D call. Germline CDR1 and CDR2: LGHNT and FRNRAP. V lost 4 bases, J lost 0 bases, and 10 bases lay in between. This CDR3 comprises 15 residues. The CDR3 coding sequence is TGTGCTAGTGGTTCCCTTCGGGGCTCTGGAAACACCATATATTTT. It codes for CASGSLRGSGNTIYF.

The rearrangement uses TRBV19 and TRBJ2-5, with 9 bases that match TRBD2. CDR1 is LNHDA, CDR2 SQIVND, per germline (reference sequence). The V gene end was trimmed by 3 bases and the J gene end by 5 bases; junction bases not matched to a gene: 13. The CDR3 has 17 amino acids. CDR3 sequence: CASSIRQGAGGTETQYF. Here the CDR3 DNA reads TGTGCCAGTAGTATTCGTCAAGGAGCGGGGGGAACGGAGACCCAGTACTTC.

The chain joins TRBV11-2 to TRBJ1-4; D ambiguous. The germline V gene has CDR1 SGHAT and CDR2 FQNNGV. The CDR3 is made up of 15 amino acids. Trimming pared 1 base from V and 3 bases from J, leaving 9 bases between. The CDR3 nucleotides read TGTGCCAGCAGCTTAGGTGCGGCGGCTAATGAAAAACTGTTTTTT. This codes for CASSLGAAANEKLFF.

The chain uses TRBV18 and TRBJ2-2; 8 bases map to TRBD1. From germline, CDR1 is KGHSH and CDR2 LQKENI. With V trimmed by 6 bases and J by 6 bases, 9 bases remained unmatched. The CDR3 has 15 amino acids. This CDR3 reads CASSALTGVPGELFF. In DNA form, the CDR3 reads TGTGCCAGCTCGGCCCTGACAGGGGTCCCCGGGGAGCTGTTTTTT.

The V and J genes are TRBV9 and TRBJ2-5; 11 positions agree with TRBD2. V was clipped by 4 bases and J by 5 bases; unmatched bases: 16. Germline loops: CDR1 SGDLS, CDR2 YYNGEE. The length of the CDR3 is 18 residues. Here the CDR3 DNA reads TGTGCCAGCAGCCGAGCGACGGCTAGCGGGAGGTTGGGGGAGACCCAGTACTTC. Translating gives CASSRATASGRLGETQYF.

The V call is TRBV15, the J call TRBJ1-1; 9 bases line up with TRBD1. This CDR3 comprises 13 residues. Trimming at V came to 5 bases and at J to 11 bases, leaving 9 bases not matched to a gene. Per the germline V gene, CDR1 is LNHNV and CDR2 is YYDKDF (reference sequence). The CDR3 is CATSLDRGDSAFF. The CDR3, as DNA: TGTGCCACCAGCCTCGACAGGGGGGATTCGGCTTTCTTT.

The chain uses TRBV27 and TRBJ2-7, with TRBD1 matching 10 bases. CDR1 is MNHEY, CDR2 SMNVEV, per germline (reference sequence). Losses at the gene ends were 5 bases for V and 5 bases for J; bases not matched to a gene: 12. CDR3 length: 16 amino acids. CDR3 residues: CASSRTGTGAGDEQYF. CDR3 bases: TGTGCCAGCAGTCGGACCGGGACAGGGGCCGGCGACGAGCAGTACTTC.

The chain employs TRBV23-1 and TRBJ2-1; possibly TRBD2 for D (5 bases). TRBV23-1 is noted as an ORF with a role that remains uncertain. CDR3 length equals 13 residues. Trimming stripped 6 bases from V and 5 bases from J, with 11 bases between. The CDR3 reads CASRAMRDNEQFF. For the CDR3, the DNA is TGCGCCAGCAGGGCCATGAGGGACAATGAGCAGTTCTTC.

The V gene is TRBV30, the J gene TRBJ2-7, with D maybe TRBD1 (6 bases). CDR1 is GTSNPN, CDR2 SVGIG, per germline (reference sequence). Trimming took off 5 bases at V and 4 bases at J, with 9 bases between the two ends. CDR3 length equals 11 residues. CDR3 in DNA: TGTGCCTGGGGGGACAAGTACGAGCAGTACTTC. It yields the protein CAWGDKYEQYF.

The V gene is TRBV6-2 or TRBV6-3, the J gene TRBJ1-4, with D tentatively TRBD1 (5 bases). CDR1 is MNHEY and CDR2 is SVGEGT in the germline V gene. The V and J ends lost 5 bases and 8 bases respectively, with 12 bases between them. This CDR3 comprises 13 residues. The CDR3 protein is CASSPRVREKLFF. CDR3 DNA: TGTGCCAGCAGTCCCAGGGTACGAGAAAAACTGTTTTTT.

The rearrangement uses TRBV11-3 and TRBJ2-7; D may be TRBD1 (6 bases). V lost 3 bases, J lost 7 bases, and 13 bases lay in between. The CDR3 has 13 amino acids. Per the germline V gene, CDR1 is SGHNT and CDR2 is YENEEA. Here the CDR3 reads CASSFTGSGEQYF. DNA for the CDR3: TGTGCCAGCAGCTTTACAGGGTCCGGGGAGCAGTACTTC.

With respect to this clone: Other DNA sequences in this sample translate to the same CDR3. This chain connects TRBV7-2 to TRBJ1-1, with TRBD1 matching over 8 bases. Germline CDR1 reads SGHTA; CDR2 reads FQGNSA. The CDR3 sequence is 15 residues long. V lost 3 bases, J lost 1 base, and 4 bases stayed unmatched. CDR3 residues: CASSLGDRRNTEAFF. In DNA, the CDR3 is TGTGCCAGCAGCTTGGGGGACAGGCGGAACACTGAAGCTTTCTTT.

This clone occurred once. J is TRBJ1-2 and V is TRBV19; D gene unclear. The ends were cut back, 3 bases at V and 1 base at J, with 6 bases in the middle. Per germline, CDR1 LNHDA and CDR2 SQIVND (reference sequence). This CDR3 has 13 amino acids. In DNA form, the CDR3 reads TGTGCCAGTAGTATTCCCCATAACTATGGCTACACCTTC. Protein: CASSIPHNYGYTF.

This chain connects TRBV7-9 to TRBJ1-3; 12 bases map to TRBD1. The V gene end was trimmed by 6 bases and the J gene end by 3 bases; junction bases not matched to a gene: 12. Looked up from germline, CDR1 is SEHNR and CDR2 is FQNEAQ (reference sequence). CDR3 length: 18 residues. CDR3 sequence (DNA): TGTGCCAGCAGTCTCGGTTCCGGGACAGGGGGCTTTGGAAACACCATATATTTT. This translates into CASSLGSGTGGFGNTIYF.

The V call is TRBV11-2, the J call TRBJ2-7, with 8 bases lining up with TRBD2. The CDR3 loop spans 16 amino acids. In germline, CDR1 is SGHAT, CDR2 FQNNGV. The trim removed 4 bases at V and 0 bases at J, leaving 8 bases unmatched. DNA for the CDR3: TGTGCCAGCAGCTATCGACTAGCGCAGAGCTCCTACGAGCAGTACTTC. It specifies CASSYRLAQSSYEQYF.

The chain is built from TRBV18 and TRBJ1-4, with D hard to call. The V gene's germline CDR1 is KGHSH and CDR2 LQKENI. CDR3 length: 13 amino acids. With 6 bases removed from V and 5 bases from J, the gap between germline ends came to 10 bases. This chain's CDR3 is CASSRLRNEKLFF. The DNA of the CDR3 is TGTGCCAGCTCCCGACTGAGGAATGAAAAACTGTTTTTT.

This clone has a single count. This chain joins TRBV19 and TRBJ1-6; D ambiguous. Trimming took 2 bases from V and 10 from J, leaving 12 bases between them. Per the germline V gene, CDR1 is LNHDA and CDR2 is SQIVND (reference sequence). The CDR3 runs 14 residues. In DNA, the CDR3 is TGTGCCAGTAGTATAAACAGCGGGCTATCACCCCTCCACTTT. Its translation is CASSINSGLSPLHF.

The chain recombines TRBV6-2 or TRBV6-3 with TRBJ2-2, with 8 bases lining up with TRBD1. The V gene's germline CDR1 is MNHEY and CDR2 SVGEGT. Losses at the gene ends were 0 bases for V and 6 bases for J; bases not matched to a gene: 9. The CDR3 is 17 amino acids. In nucleotides, the CDR3 is TGTGCCAGCAGTTACTCGTATGCAGGGGGCTTCGCCGGGGAGCTGTTTTTT. Translated, it gives CASSYSYAGGFAGELFF.

The chain combines TRBV6-2 or TRBV6-3 with TRBJ2-1; 8 positions match TRBD2. The CDR3 runs 15 residues. Losses at the gene ends were 5 bases for V and 2 bases for J; bases not matched to a gene: 5. The germline V gene encodes CDR1 MNHEY and CDR2 SVGEGT. CDR3 nucleotides: TGTGCCAGCAGTGAGGGACTAGGCCCCTACAATGAGCAGTTCTTC. It specifies CASSEGLGPYNEQFF.

The rearrangement links TRBV14 to TRBJ2-5; the D is unclear. Trimming stripped 1 base from V and 4 bases from J, with 10 bases between. Per germline, CDR1 SGHDN and CDR2 FVKESK. The CDR3 loop spans 14 amino acids. The CDR3 region is CASSQALPRETQYF. In nucleotides, the CDR3 is TGTGCCAGCAGCCAAGCGTTGCCTAGAGAGACCCAGTACTTC.

The V call is TRBV11-3, the J call TRBJ1-2; possibly TRBD1 for D (5 bases). The V gene lost 5 bases and the J gene lost 3 bases, with 10 bases spanning the gap. The germline V gene encodes CDR1 SGHNT and CDR2 YENEEA. CDR3 size: 13 residues. The CDR3 nucleotides read TGTGCCAGCAGCCCACAGGAATACTATGGCTACACCTTC. Its translation: CASSPQEYYGYTF.

J is TRBJ2-7 and V is TRBV24-1; 10 positions match TRBD1. The germline V gene has CDR1 KGHDR and CDR2 SFDVKD. J was trimmed by 7 bases and V by 4 bases; bases with no gene match: 9. The length of the CDR3 is 15 residues. CDR3 residues: CATSDSGQGHQEQYF. DNA for the CDR3: TGTGCCACCAGTGACTCGGGACAGGGGCATCAAGAGCAGTACTTC.

The genes are TRBV3-1 (or the pseudogene TRBV3-2) and TRBJ2-1; 10 bases line up with TRBD2. Trimming removed 1 base from V and 6 bases from J; junction bases left unmatched: 6. This CDR3 has 16 residues. The germline gives CDR1 LGHDT, CDR2 YNNKEL (reference sequence). The CDR3 here is CASSQGGLAVANEQFF. In DNA form, the CDR3 reads TGTGCCAGCAGCCAAGGAGGACTAGCGGTAGCCAATGAGCAGTTCTTC.

The CDR3 DNA reads TGCGCCAGCAGCCAATCCATAACAGGGAAAGCTGAAGCTTTCTTT. Its translation is CASSQSITGKAEAFF. The genes are TRBV4-3 and TRBJ1-1; D is perhaps TRBD1 (6 bases). The germline gives CDR1 LGHNA, CDR2 YSLEER. Trimming took 2 bases from V and 6 from J, leaving 16 bases between them. The CDR3 length is 15 residues.

This clone appeared once. This chain joins TRBV29-1 and TRBJ1-2; 8 positions agree with TRBD1. Trimming cost V 6 bases and J 5 bases; bases outside gene matches: 8. Germline values: CDR1 SQVTM, CDR2 ANQGSEA. This CDR3 is 13 amino acids long. Here the CDR3 reads CSVTRGLTYGYTF. In DNA form, the CDR3 reads TGCAGCGTGACCAGGGGGCTAACGTATGGCTACACCTTC.